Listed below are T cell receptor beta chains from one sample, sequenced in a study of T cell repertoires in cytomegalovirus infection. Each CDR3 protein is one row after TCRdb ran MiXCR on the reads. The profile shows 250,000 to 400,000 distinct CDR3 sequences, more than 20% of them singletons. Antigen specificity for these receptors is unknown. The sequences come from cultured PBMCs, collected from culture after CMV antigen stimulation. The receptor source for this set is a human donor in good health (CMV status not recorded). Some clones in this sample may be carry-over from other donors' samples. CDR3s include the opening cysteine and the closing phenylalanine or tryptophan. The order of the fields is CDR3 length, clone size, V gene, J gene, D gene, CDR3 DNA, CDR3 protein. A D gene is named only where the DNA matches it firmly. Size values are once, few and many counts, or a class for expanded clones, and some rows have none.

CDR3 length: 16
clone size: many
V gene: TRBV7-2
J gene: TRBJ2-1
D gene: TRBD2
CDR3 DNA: TGTGCCAGCAGCTTATTCCCAGGGACTAGTCAAAATGAGCAGTTCTTC
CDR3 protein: CASSLFPGTSQNEQFF

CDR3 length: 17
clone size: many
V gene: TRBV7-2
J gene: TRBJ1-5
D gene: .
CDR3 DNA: TGTGCCAGCAGCTTAGCGCGGGGGGGCTTAGGCAATCAGCCCCAGCATTTT
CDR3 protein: CASSLARGGLGNQPQHF

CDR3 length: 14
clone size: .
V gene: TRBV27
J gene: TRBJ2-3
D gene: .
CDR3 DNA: TGTGCCAGCAGTTACGCCGCTAGCACAGATACGCAGTATTTT
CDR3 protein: CASSYAASTDTQYF

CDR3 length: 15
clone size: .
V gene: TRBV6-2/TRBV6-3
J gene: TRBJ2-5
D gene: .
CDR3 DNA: TGTGCCAGCAGTCACACTCTGGGTCTAGCGGAGACCCAGTACTTC
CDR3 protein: CASSHTLGLAETQYF

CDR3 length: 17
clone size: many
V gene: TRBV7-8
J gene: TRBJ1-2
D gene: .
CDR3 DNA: TGTGCCAGCAGCTTAGCTCGGGTGGTCCAAGGGCAGGGCGGCTACACCTTC
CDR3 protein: CASSLARVVQGQGGYTF

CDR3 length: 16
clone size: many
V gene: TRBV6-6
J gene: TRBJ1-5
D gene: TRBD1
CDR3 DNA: TGTGCCAGCAGTATCATAATGGGACAGGGTAATCAGCCCCAGCATTTT
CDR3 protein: CASSIIMGQGNQPQHF

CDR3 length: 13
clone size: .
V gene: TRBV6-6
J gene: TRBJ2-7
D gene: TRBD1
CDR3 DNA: TGTGCCAGCACCGACAGGGTAGCCTACGAGCAGTACTTC
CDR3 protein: CASTDRVAYEQYF

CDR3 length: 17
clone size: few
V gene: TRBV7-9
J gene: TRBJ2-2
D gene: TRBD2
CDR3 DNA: TGTGCCAGCAGCTTACTAGCGGGAGGCCCGAACACCGGGGAGCTGTTTTTT
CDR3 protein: CASSLLAGGPNTGELFF

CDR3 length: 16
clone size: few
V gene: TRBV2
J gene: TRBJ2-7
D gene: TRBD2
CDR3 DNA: TGTGCCAGCAGTGCAATGCGGGAGCGCAACCCCTACGAGCAGTACTTC
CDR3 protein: CASSAMRERNPYEQYF

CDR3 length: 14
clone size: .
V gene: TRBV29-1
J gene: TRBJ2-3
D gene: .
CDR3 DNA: TGCAGCGTTATACAGGCTAGCGGCACAGATACGCAGTATTTT
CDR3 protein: CSVIQASGTDTQYF

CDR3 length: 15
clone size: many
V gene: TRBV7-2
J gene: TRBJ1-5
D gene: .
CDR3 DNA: TGTGCCAGCAGCTTACAGCAGGGCAATCAGCAGCCCCAGCATTTT
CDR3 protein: CASSLQQGNQQPQHF

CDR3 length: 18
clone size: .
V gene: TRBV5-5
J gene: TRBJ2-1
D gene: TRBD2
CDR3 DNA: TGTGCCAGCAGCTTGTTGACTAGCGGGATCCCCCCACCCGGTGAGCAGTTCTTC
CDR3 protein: CASSLLTSGIPPPGEQFF

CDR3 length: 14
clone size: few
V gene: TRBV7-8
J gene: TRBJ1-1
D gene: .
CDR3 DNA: TGTGCCAGCAGCTTAAACAGGGTTAACACTGAAGCTTTCTTT
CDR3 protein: CASSLNRVNTEAFF

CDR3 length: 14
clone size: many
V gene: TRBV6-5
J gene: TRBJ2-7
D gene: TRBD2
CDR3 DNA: TGTGCCAGCAGTTACTCACTAGCGGGGTACGAGCAGTACTTC
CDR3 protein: CASSYSLAGYEQYF

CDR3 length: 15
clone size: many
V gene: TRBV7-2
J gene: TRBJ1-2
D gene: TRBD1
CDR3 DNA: TGTGCCAGCAGCCCGGGACAGGGGGCGATAGATGGCTACACCTTC
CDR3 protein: CASSPGQGAIDGYTF

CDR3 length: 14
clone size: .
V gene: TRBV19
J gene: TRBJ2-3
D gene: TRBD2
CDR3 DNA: TGTGCCAGTAGTGTACTAGCGGAAGGATCTACGCAGTATTTT
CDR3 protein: CASSVLAEGSTQYF

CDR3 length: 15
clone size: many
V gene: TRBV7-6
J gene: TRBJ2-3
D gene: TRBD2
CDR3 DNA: TGTGCCAGCAGCACGACTAGCGGGTTTACAGATACGCAGTATTTT
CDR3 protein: CASSTTSGFTDTQYF

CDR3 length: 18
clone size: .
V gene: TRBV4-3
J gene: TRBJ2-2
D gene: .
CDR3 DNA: TGCGCCAGCAGCCATGAGGTTCTAGCAGTAATAAACACCGGGGAGCTGTTTTTT
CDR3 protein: CASSHEVLAVINTGELFF

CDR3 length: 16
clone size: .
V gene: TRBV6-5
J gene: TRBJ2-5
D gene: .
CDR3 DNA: TGTGCCAGCAGTTACGGCAGGCCGAAGAAACAAGAGACCCAGTACTTC
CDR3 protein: CASSYGRPKKQETQYF

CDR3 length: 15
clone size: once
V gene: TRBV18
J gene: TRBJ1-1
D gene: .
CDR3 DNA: TGTGCCAGCTCACCATTTACCGAGATGAACACTGAAGCTTTCTTT
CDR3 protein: CASSPFTEMNTEAFF

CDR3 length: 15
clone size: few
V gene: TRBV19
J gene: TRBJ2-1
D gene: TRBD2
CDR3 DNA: TGTGCCAGTAGAAGTGGTAGCGGGACTCACAATGAGCAGTTCTTC
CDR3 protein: CASRSGSGTHNEQFF

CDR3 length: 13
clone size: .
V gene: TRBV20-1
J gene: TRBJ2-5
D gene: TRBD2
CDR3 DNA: TGCAGTGCCAGGACTAGTTTCCAAGAGACCCAGTACTTC
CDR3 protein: CSARTSFQETQYF

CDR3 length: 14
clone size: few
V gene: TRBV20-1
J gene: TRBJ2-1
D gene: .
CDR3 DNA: TGCAGTGCTTCCCTCCTACAGGGTAACAATGAGCAGTTCTTC
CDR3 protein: CSASLLQGNNEQFF

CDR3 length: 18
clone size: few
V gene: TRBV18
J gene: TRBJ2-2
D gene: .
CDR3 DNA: TGTGCCAGCTCACCACCTCCTTCCCCGGGACCCAGAGGTCGGGAGCTGTTTTTT
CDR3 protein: CASSPPPSPGPRGRELFF

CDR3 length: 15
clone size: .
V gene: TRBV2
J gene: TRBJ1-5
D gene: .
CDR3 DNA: TGTGCCAGCAGTTTTTATAAGGGGGGGGTTCAGCCCCAGCATTTT
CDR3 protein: CASSFYKGGVQPQHF

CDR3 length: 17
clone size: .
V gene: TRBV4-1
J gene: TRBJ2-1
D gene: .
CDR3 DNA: TGCGCCAGCAGCCAATCACATCGCGTCAACCCTTACAATGAGCAGTTCTTC
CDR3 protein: CASSQSHRVNPYNEQFF

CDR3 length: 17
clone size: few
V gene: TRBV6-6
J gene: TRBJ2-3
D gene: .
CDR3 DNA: TGTGCCAGCAGTTACTCCGGGCCCGCGGGGTTCACAGATACGCAGTATTTT
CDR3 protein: CASSYSGPAGFTDTQYF

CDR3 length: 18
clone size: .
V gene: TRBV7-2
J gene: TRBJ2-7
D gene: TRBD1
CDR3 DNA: TGTGCCAGCAGCACTATTTTGGAGGGACAGGGAAATGCCTACGAGCAGTACTTC
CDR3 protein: CASSTILEGQGNAYEQYF

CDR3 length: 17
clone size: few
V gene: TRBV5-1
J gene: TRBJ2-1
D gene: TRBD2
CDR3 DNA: TGCGCCAGCAGCTGGACCGCTAGCGGAATCACCTACAATGAGCAGTTCTTC
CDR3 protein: CASSWTASGITYNEQFF

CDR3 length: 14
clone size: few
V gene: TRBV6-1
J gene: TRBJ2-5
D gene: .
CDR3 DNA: TGTGCCAGCAGTTCCACTGGACTTTCGGAGACCCAGTACTTC
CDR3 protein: CASSSTGLSETQYF

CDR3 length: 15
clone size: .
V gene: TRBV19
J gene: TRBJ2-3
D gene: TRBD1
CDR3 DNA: TGTGCCAGTAGTGGAGGGACAGGGGGAGCGGATACGCAGTATTTT
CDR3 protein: CASSGGTGGADTQYF

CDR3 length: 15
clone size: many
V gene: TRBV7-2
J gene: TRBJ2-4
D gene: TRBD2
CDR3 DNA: TGTGCCAGCAGCTTCCAGGCCGGGACTATGAACATTCAGTACTTC
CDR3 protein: CASSFQAGTMNIQYF

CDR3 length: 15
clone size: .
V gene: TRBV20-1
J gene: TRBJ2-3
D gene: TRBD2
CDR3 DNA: TGCAGTCCTCTGGTTAGCGGGCGGGGCACAGATACGCAGTATTTT
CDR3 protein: CSPLVSGRGTDTQYF

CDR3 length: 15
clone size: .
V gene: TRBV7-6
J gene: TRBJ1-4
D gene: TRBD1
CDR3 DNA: TGTGCCAGCAGCATACCGGGACAGGCTAATGAAAAACTGTTTTTT
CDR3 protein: CASSIPGQANEKLFF

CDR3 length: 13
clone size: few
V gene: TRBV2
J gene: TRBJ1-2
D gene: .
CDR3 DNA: TGTGCCAGCAGTGGGGACCCTAACTATGGCTACACCTTC
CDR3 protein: CASSGDPNYGYTF

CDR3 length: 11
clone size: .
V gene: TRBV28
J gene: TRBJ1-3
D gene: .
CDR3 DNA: TGTGACCCCAGCTCTGGAAACACCATATATTTT
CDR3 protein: CDPSSGNTIYF

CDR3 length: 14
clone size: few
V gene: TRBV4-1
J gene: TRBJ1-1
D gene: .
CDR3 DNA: TGCGCCAGCGGAGGCGTTGTACGAAACACTGAAGCTTTCTTT
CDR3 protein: CASGGVVRNTEAFF

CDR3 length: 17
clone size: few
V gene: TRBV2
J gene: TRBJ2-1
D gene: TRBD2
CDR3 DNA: TGTGCCAGCTCGAGAACGTCTAGCGGGAGACCCCACAATGAGCAGTTCTTC
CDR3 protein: CASSRTSSGRPHNEQFF

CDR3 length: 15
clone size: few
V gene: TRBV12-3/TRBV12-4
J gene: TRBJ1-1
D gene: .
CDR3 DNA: TGTGCCAGCAGCCCTCAAGAGTGGACGAACACTGAAGCTTTCTTT
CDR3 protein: CASSPQEWTNTEAFF

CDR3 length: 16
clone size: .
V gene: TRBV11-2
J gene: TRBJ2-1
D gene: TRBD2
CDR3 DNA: TGTGCCAGCAACCTACTGGGCGGGAGCTCCTACAATGAGCAGTTCTTC
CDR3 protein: CASNLLGGSSYNEQFF

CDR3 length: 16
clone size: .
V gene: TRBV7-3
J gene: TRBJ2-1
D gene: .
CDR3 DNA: TGTGCCAGCAGCCTAAAGGCCGGGTCCCTGGGGAATGAGCAGTTCTTC
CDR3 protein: CASSLKAGSLGNEQFF

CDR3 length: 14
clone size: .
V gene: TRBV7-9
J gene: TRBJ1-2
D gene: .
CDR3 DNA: TGTGCCAGCAGCTTGGGGGCGGGGGTCTATGGCTACACCTTC
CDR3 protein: CASSLGAGVYGYTF

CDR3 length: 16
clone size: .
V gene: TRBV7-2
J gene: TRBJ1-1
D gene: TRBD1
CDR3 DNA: TGTGCCAGCAGCCCCCGACAGGGTACCTTGAACACTGAAGCTTTCTTT
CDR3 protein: CASSPRQGTLNTEAFF

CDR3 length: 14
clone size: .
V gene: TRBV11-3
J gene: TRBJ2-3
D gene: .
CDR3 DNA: TGTGCCAGCAGCCCCATGGACAGCACAGATACGCAGTATTTT
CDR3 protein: CASSPMDSTDTQYF

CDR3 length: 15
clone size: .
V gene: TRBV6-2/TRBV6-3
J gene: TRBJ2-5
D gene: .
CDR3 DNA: TGTGCCAGCAGTTACAAAACAGGGTGGTTGGAGACCCAGTACTTC
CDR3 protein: CASSYKTGWLETQYF

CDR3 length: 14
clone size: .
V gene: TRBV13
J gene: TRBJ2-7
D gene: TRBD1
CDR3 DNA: TGTGCCAGCAGGCGACAGGGGGGAACGGACGAGCAGTACTTC
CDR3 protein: CASRRQGGTDEQYF

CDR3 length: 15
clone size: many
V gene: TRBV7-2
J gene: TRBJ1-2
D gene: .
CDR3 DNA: TGTGCCAGCAGCTTAGAGGCCACACGTGGGCACGGCTACACCTTC
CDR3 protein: CASSLEATRGHGYTF

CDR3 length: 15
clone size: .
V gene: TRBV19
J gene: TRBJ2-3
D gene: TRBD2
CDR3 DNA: TGTGCCAGTAGCGAAGCGGGAGTTGGCACAGATACGCAGTATTTT
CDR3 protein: CASSEAGVGTDTQYF